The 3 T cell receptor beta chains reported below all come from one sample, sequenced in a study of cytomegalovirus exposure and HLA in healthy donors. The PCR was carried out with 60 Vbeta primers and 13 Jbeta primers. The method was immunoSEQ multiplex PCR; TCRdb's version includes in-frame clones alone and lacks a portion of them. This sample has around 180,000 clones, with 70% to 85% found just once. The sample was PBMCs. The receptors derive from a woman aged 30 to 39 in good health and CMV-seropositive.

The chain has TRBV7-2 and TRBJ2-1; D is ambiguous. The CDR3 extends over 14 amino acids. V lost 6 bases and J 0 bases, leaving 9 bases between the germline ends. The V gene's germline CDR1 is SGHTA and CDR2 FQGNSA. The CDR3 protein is CASRRLSSYNEQFF. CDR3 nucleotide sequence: TGTGCCAGCAGGAGATTAAGCTCCTACAATGAGCAGTTCTTC.

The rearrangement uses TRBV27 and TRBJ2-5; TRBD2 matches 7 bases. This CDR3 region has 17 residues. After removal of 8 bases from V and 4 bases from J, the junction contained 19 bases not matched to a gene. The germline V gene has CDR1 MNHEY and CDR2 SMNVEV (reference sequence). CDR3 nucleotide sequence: TGTGCCAGCGCAAAGTGGGGGTGGGGGGAGGGCCCAGAGACCCAGTACTTC. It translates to CASAKWGWGEGPETQYF.

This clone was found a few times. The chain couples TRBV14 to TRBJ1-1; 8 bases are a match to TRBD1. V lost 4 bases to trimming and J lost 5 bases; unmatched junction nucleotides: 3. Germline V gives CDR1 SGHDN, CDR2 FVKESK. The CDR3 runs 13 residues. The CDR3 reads CASSLQGGTEAFF. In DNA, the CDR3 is TGTGCCAGCAGCCTACAGGGGGGGACTGAAGCTTTCTTT. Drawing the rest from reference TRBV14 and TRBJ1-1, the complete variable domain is EAGVTQFPSHSVIEKGQTVTLRCDPISGHDNLYWYRRVMGKEIKFLLHFVKESKQDESGMPNNRFLAERTGGTYSTLKVQPAELEDSGVYFCASSLQGGTEAFFGQGTRLTVV.